This T cell receptor beta chain comes out of a study of T cell responses to AZD1222 COVID-19 vaccine. The V and J ends lost 0 bases and 2 bases respectively, with 5 bases between them. CDR1 is SGHDT and CDR2 is YYEEEE in the germline V gene. CDR3 length: 13 residues. Sequenced by immunoSEQ multiplex PCR; TCRdb stores in-frame clones only, minus some. The sample includes about 130,000 clones, over 90% of them seen just once. As to this clone: Its antigen is not known.

Findings and limits, study-wide: Of the AZD1222 recipients, only five to seven were seropositive at baseline. Two doses of AZD1222 preceded a rise in Spike-specific TCR breadth and depth.

The specimen was peripheral blood, collected on day 0 of AZD1222 vaccination. The gene calls are TRBV5-6 and TRBJ1-1; no definite D call. This sequence originates from an adult in good health. The CDR3 coding sequence is TGTGCCAGCAGCTTGGACACCAACACTGAAGCTTTCTTT. The encoded protein is CASSLDTNTEAFF. The whole variable domain, remainder taken from reference TRBV5-6 and TRBJ1-1, is DAGVTQSPTHLIKTRGQQVTLRCSPKSGHDTVSWYQQALGQGPQFIFQYYEEEERQRGNFPDRFSGHQFPNYSSELNVNALLLGDSALYLCASSLDTNTEAFFGQGTRLTVV.